One sample yielded the 3 T cell receptor beta chains listed below, sequenced in a study of shared clonotypes between healthy human individuals. Sequencing was performed with immunoSEQ multiplex PCR; in TCRdb, only in-frame clones are kept and a portion is missing. The repertoire consists of some 530,000 clones, with 81% occurring once and the leading ten covering about 13%. Sequenced: PBMCs. All receptors derive from a woman aged 40 to 55 in good health. Some clones in this sample may be carry-over from other donors' samples.

This chain joins TRBV27 and TRBJ1-5; 8 bases are a match to TRBD1. The V segment lost 7 bases and the J segment 5 bases; nucleotides outside the gene matches: 7. The CDR3 length is 14 residues. Germline loops: CDR1 MNHEY, CDR2 SMNVEV (reference sequence). CDR3: CASTGTGGDQPQHF. The DNA of the CDR3 is TGTGCCAGCACTGGGACAGGAGGCGATCAGCCCCAGCATTTT.

The chain couples TRBV29-1 to TRBJ2-5, with a tentative D call TRBD2 (6 bases). The CDR3 has 12 residues. Germline values: CDR1 SQVTM, CDR2 ANQGSEA. V lost 3 bases and J 6 bases, leaving 11 bases between the germline ends. The CDR3 sequence: CSVEEGGKTQYF. For the CDR3, the DNA is TGCAGCGTTGAGGAGGGTGGGAAGACCCAGTACTTC.

V gene TRBV2 combines with J gene TRBJ1-1; TRBD1 agrees at 9 bases. The length of the CDR3 is 16 residues. Trimming at V came to 8 bases and at J to 3 bases, leaving 13 bases not matched to a gene. Germline lookup yields CDR1 SNHLY and CDR2 FYNNEI. In DNA, the CDR3 is TGTGCCAGCTCTTGGGACAGGGAGTTAGCGTACACTGAAGCTTTCTTT. Translated, it gives CASSWDRELAYTEAFF. The full variable domain, its missing parts supplied by reference TRBV2 and TRBJ1-1, is EPEVTQTPSHQVTQMGQEVILRCVPISNHLYFYWYRQILGQKVEFLVSFYNNEISEKSEIFDDQFSVERPDGSNFTLKIRSTKLEDSAMYFCASSWDRELAYTEAFFGQGTRLTVV.